These 16 T cell receptor beta chains were sequenced from one sample in a study of identical twins. One entry per CDR3 protein, called by TCRdb with MiXCR from the 5' RACE reads. The table lists 1.5 million to 2 million distinct CDR3 sequences, more than 30% of them singletons. What was sequenced was cord blood. These receptors originate from a newborn girl in good health.

A remark on this clonotype: This sequence may be a read error, since a much larger clone differs from it by one base. The rearrangement joins TRBV3-1 to TRBJ2-7; TRBD2 matches at 11 bases. This CDR3 has 14 amino acids. CDR1 is LGHDT, CDR2 YNNKEL, per germline (reference sequence). The ends lost 1 base at V and 6 bases at J; junction bases unmatched: 2. This CDR3 reads CASSQALAGGEQYF. For the CDR3, the DNA is TGTGCCAGCAGCCAAGCTCTAGCGGGAGGCGAGCAGTACTTC.

On this clonotype: One junction end disagrees with the germline gene, perhaps due to a read error. This chain connects TRBV13 to TRBJ2-3; D gene ambiguous. Germline V gene sequence: CDR1 PRHDT, CDR2 FYEKMQ (reference sequence). The length of the CDR3 is 12 residues. The CDR3 DNA reads as TGTGCCAGCAGCCCGGCCGGGCCTACGCGGTATTTT. Residues: CASSPAGPTRYF. Looking up the rest from reference TRBV13 and TRBJ2-3 gives the full variable domain: AAGVIQSPRHLIKEKRETATLKCYPIPRHDTVYWYQQGPGQDPQFLISFYEKMQSDKGSIPDRFSAQQFSDYHSELNMSSLELGDSALYFCASSPAGPTRYFGPGTRLTVL.

This clonotype was seen more than once but under ten times. The DNA for the CDR3 is TGCAGCGTTGAAGAAGGCGGGAGCCCCACAGATACGCAGTATTTT. This gives the protein CSVEEGGSPTDTQYF. J is TRBJ2-3 and V is TRBV29-1; 7 nucleotides agree with TRBD2. Germline values: CDR1 SQVTM, CDR2 ANQGSEA. J gave up 2 bases and V 0 bases, and 5 bases lay outside the gene matches. The CDR3 is 15 amino acids.

This clonotype was seen a handful of times. The chain joins TRBV28 to TRBJ2-7; 8 positions agree with TRBD1. Trimming at V came to 3 bases and at J to 2 bases, leaving 6 bases not matched to a gene. The CDR3 is 15 residues long. CDR1 is MDHEN, CDR2 SYDVKM, per germline. The CDR3 region is CASSFEGTGPYEQYF. CDR3 nucleotide sequence: TGTGCCAGCAGTTTCGAGGGGACAGGACCCTACGAGCAGTACTTC.

Remarks on this clonotype: With a far larger clone one base away, a read error is the likely cause. The rearrangement joins TRBV5-1 to TRBJ2-3, with 9 bases fitting TRBD2. CDR1 is SGHRS and CDR2 is YFSETQ in the germline V gene. This CDR3 has 15 residues. V gave up 0 bases and J gave up 4 bases; unmatched junction bases: 3. The CDR3 sequence is CASSLGLAVPDTQYF. The CDR3 bases are TGCGCCAGCAGCTTGGGACTAGCGGTCCCAGATACGCAGTATTTT. The complete variable domain, with remaining parts taken from reference TRBV5-1 and TRBJ2-3, reads KAGVTQTPRYLIKTRGQQVTLSCSPISGHRSVSWYQQTPGQGLQFLFEYFSETQRNKGNFPGRFSGRQFSNSRSEMNVSTLELGDSALYLCASSLGLAVPDTQYFGPGTRLTVL.

This clonotype was seen a single time. The rearrangement joins TRBV20-1 to TRBJ2-5, with 14 nucleotides matching TRBD2. The DNA end is a closer match to TRBJ2-7, so the J assignment may be wrong. The CDR3 runs to 16 residues. Per the germline V gene, CDR1 is DFQATT and CDR2 is SNEGSKA (reference sequence). The CDR3, as DNA: TGCAGTGCAGAAGGACTAGCGGGAGGCCGCAGGGACGAGCAGTACTTC. Translated, it gives CSAEGLAGGRRDEQYF.

In its sample, this clonotype was seen once. The chain employs TRBV12-3 or TRBV12-4 and TRBJ2-1; D is ambiguous. The J call may not be correct, given that the DNA end is closer to TRBJ2-7. The CDR3 has 16 amino acids. The CDR3 DNA is TGTGCCAGCAGTTTAGGGCTAGTGGGCTCCTACAATGAGCAGTACTTC. Its translation is CASSLGLVGSYNEQYF.

This sequence joins TRBV5-5 and TRBJ1-4, with D unresolved. V was shortened by 0 bases and J by 10 bases, with 13 bases between the two germline ends. This CDR3 has 14 amino acids. The germline V gene encodes CDR1 SGHKS and CDR2 YYEKEE (reference sequence). This CDR3 is CASSLGGLERKLFF. The CDR3 coding sequence is TGTGCCAGCAGCTTGGGAGGGCTAGAACGAAAACTGTTTTTT.

Details on this clonotype: The junction differs from germline at one of its ends, possibly a read error. V and J are TRBV27 and TRBJ2-3; D possibly matches TRBD1 or TRBD2 (5 bases each). The CDR3 sequence is 15 residues long. Per germline, CDR1 MNHEY and CDR2 SMNVEV (reference sequence). As DNA, the CDR3 is TGTGCCAGCAGTCCTCTTGGGGGATTCACAGTTACGCAGTATTTT. Its protein product is CASSPLGGFTVTQYF.

This chain uses TRBV7-8 with TRBJ2-5, with D unclear. CDR3 length: 14 amino acids. CDR1 SGHVS and CDR2 FQNEAQ come from the germline V gene. With 0 bases removed from V and 11 bases from J, the gap between germline ends came to 16 bases. The CDR3 protein is CASSLARDYNEQYF. CDR3 in DNA: TGTGCCAGCAGCTTAGCGAGAGATTACAATGAGCAGTACTTC.

This clonotype has a handful of counts. The rearrangement uses TRBV24-1 and TRBJ2-7, with D possibly being TRBD1 or TRBD2 (6 bases each). Trimming took off 5 bases at V and 2 bases at J, with 9 bases between the two ends. In germline, CDR1 is KGHDR, CDR2 SFDVKD. CDR3 length: 13 amino acids. The CDR3, as DNA: TGTGCCACCAGTGGGGGGGCCACCTACGAGCAGTACTTC. Encoded protein: CATSGGATYEQYF.

The CDR3 region has the DNA TGCAGTGCCGAAGGTCCCACAGATACGCAGTATTTT. This gives the protein CSAEGPTDTQYF. The chain joins TRBV20-1 to TRBJ2-3; no clear D gene. V was cut by 6 bases and J by 2 bases, with 9 bases left in between. This CDR3 is 12 amino acids long. CDR1 is DFQATT and CDR2 is SNEGSKA in the germline V gene (reference sequence).

This clonotype was observed a handful of times. V gene TRBV20-1 combines with J gene TRBJ1-5; D might be TRBD1 (5 bases). Trimming shortened V by 3 bases and J by 2 bases, and 11 bases separated the two germline ends. The CDR3 consists of 14 residues. The germline V gene encodes CDR1 DFQATT and CDR2 SNEGSKA (reference sequence). DNA of the CDR3: TGCAGTGCTAGTCGGGGCCGAGGCAATCAGCCCCAGCATTTT. Translation: CSASRGRGNQPQHF.

This clonotype was detected a few times. V usage is TRBV3-1 and J usage is TRBJ1-4; D may be TRBD1 (6 bases). CDR1 is LGHDT, CDR2 YNNKEL, per germline (reference sequence). CDR3 size: 15 residues. Deletions cut 4 bases from V and 3 bases from J, with 12 bases between. The CDR3 spells CASSPDSFSNEKLFF. CDR3 coding DNA: TGTGCCAGCAGCCCGGACAGCTTTTCTAATGAAAAACTGTTTTTT.

The table lists this clonotype with a few counts. The CDR3 reads CASSQETRERGGYTF. In DNA form, the CDR3 reads TGTGCCAGCAGCCAAGAAACCAGGGAGAGGGGTGGCTACACCTTC. V is TRBV14 and J is TRBJ1-2, with D perhaps matching TRBD1 (5 bases). CDR3 length: 15 amino acids. V lost 0 bases and J lost 7, with 15 bases in between. Germline assignment: CDR1 SGHDN and CDR2 FVKESK.

This clonotype was counted many times. V usage is TRBV7-2 and J usage is TRBJ1-2; D is unresolved. V dropped 2 bases and J dropped 7 bases, with 11 bases sitting between them. CDR1 and CDR2 from the germline V gene are SGHTA and FQGNSA. The CDR3 is 13 residues long. CDR3 region: CASSLSVGGGYTF. CDR3 DNA sequence: TGTGCCAGCAGCTTATCGGTCGGAGGTGGCTACACCTTC.